What follows is one T cell receptor (beta chain) and its context. Its antigen is currently not known. Within one base of it there is no much larger clone, and no base qualities were kept. The sample is drawn from a study of T cell responses to AZD1222 COVID-19 vaccine (dated by TCRdb to about 2021). Study-wide context: AZD1222 recipients given second doses at about 4 weeks or at about 12 weeks were pooled, since spike-specific TCR depth and breadth were not found to differ between the two schedules. Trial participants were enrolled into age subgroups of 18-55, 56-69 and 70-plus years, which contained roughly 150, 30 and 60 TCR-sequenced participants, respectively. TCR sequencing covered 233 trial participants: 207 given two doses of AZD1222 and 26 given two doses of MenACWY control vaccine. The study at large found these results: No day 14 peak-response samples were available, so repertoires were characterized only after the peak T cell response. Epitopes outside the regions mutated in the B.1.351 and B.1.1.7 variants were reportedly recognized by nearly half of the unique spike-specific TCRs. A significant rise in spike-specific TCR breadth and depth was observed after two AZD1222 doses relative to day 0 and relative to MenACWY recipients. Participants were mostly white British, with more females than males. The authors suggested clonal diversity may have been underestimated. The 56-69-year group was small, and its depth increase did not reach significance, likely because of low power. The vaccine-associated CD4 TCRs covered the entire spike protein, and the dominant responses fell in regions 160-218 and 743-854. Only five or six AZD1222 recipients were SARS-CoV-2 seropositive at baseline, limiting conclusions about previously exposed vaccinees.

The CDR3 regions of human TCRbeta chains were analyzed by immunosequencing. For the original study's pipeline: TCRs in the repertoires were matched against a reference library of SARS-CoV-2-specific TCRs that had been generated with the MIRA antigen-specificity platform. Breadth was defined as the fraction of unique TCRs that were SARS-CoV-2-associated. Depth was defined as the fraction of total T cells that were SARS-CoV-2-associated. Using the MIRA data, every spike-specific TCR was mapped to the spike region that the TCR reacted to and assigned to either a CD4 or a CD8 class. Log10-transformed breadth and depth values were compared by one-way ANOVA with Sidak's multiple comparisons tests. TCRdb limited this immuneACCESS table to in-frame rearrangements with V and J called. A share of clones is missing; checked studies link under half to unresolved V genes, and the rest is unexplained. The DNA was the basis for D and trimming; V, J and clone size are from that table. For this sample there are 150,000 to 200,000 clones; around nine tenths appear just once. Of the sample, approximately 7.7% is held by the ten largest clones.

Relative to germline, V is missing 8 bases and J is missing 3 bases, with 4 bases of the junction outside any gene match. Via the germline V gene, CDR1 is SNHLY and CDR2 FYNNEI. The CDR3, cysteine through phenylalanine, is 13 amino acids long. Only the CDR3 part of the read is kept: 39 bases, read in frame from the first base. This sample's time point label indicates: baseline before first vaccination. The vaccinee samples were drawn from two UK trials, COV001 and COV002, one of which was a single-blind randomized controlled phase 2/3 trial testing AZD1222 (ChAdOx1 nCoV-19) in healthy adults. For TCRbeta chain sequencing, PBMC samples were collected from trial participants at day 0 and at day 28 after the second dose.

The chain is encoded by TRBV2 joined to TRBJ1-5, with 7 middle bases fitting TRBD1. This receptor was obtained from an adult in good health. The specimen was peripheral blood, collected on day 0 of AZD1222 vaccination. The DNA reads TGTGCCAGCGGGGGACAGCTCAATCAGCCCCAGCATTTT. Translated, this gives CASGGQLNQPQHF.